This TCR beta chain is drawn from a study of T cell repertoires in cytomegalovirus infection. Study as a whole: Recently identified HLA-C-restricted CMV epitopes and well-studied HLA-B-restricted CMV epitopes were used by the study. An indication of both CMV infection and matching HLA type came from public TCR beta signatures.

TCRdb called the reads again in MiXCR, with one record for every CDR3 protein. The table has under 350,000 distinct CDR3 sequences, around 20% seen once. Points on this clonotype: The antigen remains undetermined.

Study-wide results and limits: There were carriers of CMV plus the relevant HLA, and cumulative public TCR beta family frequency identified them. Dominating the ex vivo response were HLA-C-restricted CMV-specific TCR beta clonotypes.

CDR3 length: 15 residues. V dropped 0 bases and J dropped 2 bases, with 8 bases sitting between them. Per the germline V gene, CDR1 is SGHVS and CDR2 is FNYEAQ. The rearrangement uses TRBV7-6 and TRBJ2-1; D gene unclear. Sequences were derived from cultured PBMCs, sampled from culture after CMV antigen stimulation. The origin of this receptor is a human donor in good health (CMV status not recorded). Some clones in this sample may be carry-over from other donors' samples. The CDR3 coding sequence is TGTGCCAGCAGCTTAGCGGGATTCACCTACAATGAGCAGTTCTTC. Translated: CASSLAGFTYNEQFF.